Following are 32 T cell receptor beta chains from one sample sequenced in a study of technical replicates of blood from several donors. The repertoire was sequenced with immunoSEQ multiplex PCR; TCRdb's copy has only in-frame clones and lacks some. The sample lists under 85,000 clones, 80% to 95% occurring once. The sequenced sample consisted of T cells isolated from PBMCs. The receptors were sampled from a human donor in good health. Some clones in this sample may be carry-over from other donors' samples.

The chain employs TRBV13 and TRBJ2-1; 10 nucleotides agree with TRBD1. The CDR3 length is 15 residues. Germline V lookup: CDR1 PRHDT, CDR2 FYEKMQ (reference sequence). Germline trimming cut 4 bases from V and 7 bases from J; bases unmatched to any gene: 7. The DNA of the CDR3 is TGTGCCAGCAGCTCCCGGGACAGGGGACCAAATGAGCAGTTCTTC. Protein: CASSSRDRGPNEQFF.

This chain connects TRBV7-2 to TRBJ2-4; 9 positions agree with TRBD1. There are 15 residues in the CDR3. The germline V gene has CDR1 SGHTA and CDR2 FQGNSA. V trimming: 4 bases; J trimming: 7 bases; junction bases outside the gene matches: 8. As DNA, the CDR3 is TGTGCCAGCAGCTATTCCGGGACAGGGAGGAACATTCAGTACTTC. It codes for CASSYSGTGRNIQYF.

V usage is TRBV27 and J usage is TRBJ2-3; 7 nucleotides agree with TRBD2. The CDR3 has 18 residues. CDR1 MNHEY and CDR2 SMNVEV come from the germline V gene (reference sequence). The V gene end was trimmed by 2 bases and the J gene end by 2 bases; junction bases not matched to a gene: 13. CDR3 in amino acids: CASSLGVGVAGVTDTQYF. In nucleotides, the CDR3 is TGTGCCAGCAGTTTAGGGGTGGGGGTGGCGGGGGTCACAGATACGCAGTATTTT.

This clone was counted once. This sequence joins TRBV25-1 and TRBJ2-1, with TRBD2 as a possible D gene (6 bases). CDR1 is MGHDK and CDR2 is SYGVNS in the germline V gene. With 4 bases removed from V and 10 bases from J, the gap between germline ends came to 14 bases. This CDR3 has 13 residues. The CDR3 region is CASSALERGEQFF. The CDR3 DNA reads TGTGCCAGCAGTGCACTAGAACGGGGGGAGCAGTTCTTC.

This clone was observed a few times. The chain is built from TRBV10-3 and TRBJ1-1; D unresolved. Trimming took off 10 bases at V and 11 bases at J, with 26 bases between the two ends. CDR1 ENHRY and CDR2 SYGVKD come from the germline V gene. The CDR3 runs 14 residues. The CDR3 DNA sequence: TGTGCCACCATACTGACTCCAAATGCCCCGAACGCTTTCTTT. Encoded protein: CATILTPNAPNAFF.

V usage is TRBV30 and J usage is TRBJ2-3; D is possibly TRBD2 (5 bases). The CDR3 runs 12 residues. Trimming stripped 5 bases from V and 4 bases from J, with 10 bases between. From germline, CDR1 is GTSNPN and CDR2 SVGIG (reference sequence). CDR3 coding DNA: TGTGCCTGGGCGCCCGGGGCAGATACGCAGTATTTT. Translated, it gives CAWAPGADTQYF.

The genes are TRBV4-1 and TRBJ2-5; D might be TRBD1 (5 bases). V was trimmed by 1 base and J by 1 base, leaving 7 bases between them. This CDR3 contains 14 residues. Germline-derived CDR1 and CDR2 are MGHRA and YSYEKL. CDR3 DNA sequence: TGCGCCAGCAGCCAAGTGGGGCCCCAAGAGACCCAGTACTTC. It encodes CASSQVGPQETQYF.

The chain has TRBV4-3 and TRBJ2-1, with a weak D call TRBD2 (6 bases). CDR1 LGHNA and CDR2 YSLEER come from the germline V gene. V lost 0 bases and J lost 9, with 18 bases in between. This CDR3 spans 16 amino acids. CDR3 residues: CASSQDRGGPSTEQFF. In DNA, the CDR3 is TGCGCCAGCAGCCAAGATAGGGGAGGCCCGTCGACTGAGCAGTTCTTC.

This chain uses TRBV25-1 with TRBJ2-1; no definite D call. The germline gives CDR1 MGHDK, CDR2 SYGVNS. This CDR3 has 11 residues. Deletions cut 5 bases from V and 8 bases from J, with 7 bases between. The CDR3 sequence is CASSRSDEQFF. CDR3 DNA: TGTGCCAGCAGTCGGAGTGATGAGCAGTTCTTC.

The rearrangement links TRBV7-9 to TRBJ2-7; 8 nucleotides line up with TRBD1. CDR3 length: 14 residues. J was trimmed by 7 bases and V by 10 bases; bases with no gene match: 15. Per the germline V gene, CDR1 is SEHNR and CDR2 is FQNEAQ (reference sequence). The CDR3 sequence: CATNGPGTGGEQYF. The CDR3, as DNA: TGTGCCACTAACGGTCCGGGGACAGGAGGGGAGCAGTACTTC.

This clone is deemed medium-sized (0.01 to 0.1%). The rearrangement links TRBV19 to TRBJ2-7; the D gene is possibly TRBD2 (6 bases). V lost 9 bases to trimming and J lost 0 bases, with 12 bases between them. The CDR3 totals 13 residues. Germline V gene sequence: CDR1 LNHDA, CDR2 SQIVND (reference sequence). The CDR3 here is CASTGGTSYEQYF. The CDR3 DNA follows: TGTGCCAGCACAGGAGGGACCTCCTACGAGCAGTACTTC.

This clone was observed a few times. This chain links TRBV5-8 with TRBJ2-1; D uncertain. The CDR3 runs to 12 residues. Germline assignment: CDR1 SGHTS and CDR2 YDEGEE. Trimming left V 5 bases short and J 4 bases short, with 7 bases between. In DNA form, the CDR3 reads TGTGCCAGCAGTCCCCAGTACAATGAGCAGTTCTTC. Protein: CASSPQYNEQFF.

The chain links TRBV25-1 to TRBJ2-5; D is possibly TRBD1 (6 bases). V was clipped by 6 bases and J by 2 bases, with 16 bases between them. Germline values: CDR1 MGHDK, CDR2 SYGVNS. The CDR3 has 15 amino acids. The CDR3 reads CASRQGSSPQETQYF. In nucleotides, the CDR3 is TGTGCCAGCAGGCAGGGGAGTAGCCCACAAGAGACCCAGTACTTC.

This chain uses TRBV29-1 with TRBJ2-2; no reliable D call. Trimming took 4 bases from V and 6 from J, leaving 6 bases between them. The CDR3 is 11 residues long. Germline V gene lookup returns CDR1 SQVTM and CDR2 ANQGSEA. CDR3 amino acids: CSVGAAGELFF. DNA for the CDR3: TGCAGCGTTGGGGCCGCCGGGGAGCTGTTTTTT.

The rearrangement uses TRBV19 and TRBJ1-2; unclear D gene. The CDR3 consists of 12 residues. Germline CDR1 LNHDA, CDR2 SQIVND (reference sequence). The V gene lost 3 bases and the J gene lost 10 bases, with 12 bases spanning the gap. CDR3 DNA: TGTGCCAGTAGTATGGGCCACCAAGTCTACACCTTC. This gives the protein CASSMGHQVYTF.

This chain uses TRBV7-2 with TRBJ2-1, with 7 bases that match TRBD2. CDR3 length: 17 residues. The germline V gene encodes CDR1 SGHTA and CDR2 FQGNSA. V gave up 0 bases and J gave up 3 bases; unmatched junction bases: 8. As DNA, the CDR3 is TGTGCCAGCAGCTTAGCTATAAGCGGGATAGGCTACAATGAGCAGTTCTTC. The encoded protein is CASSLAISGIGYNEQFF.

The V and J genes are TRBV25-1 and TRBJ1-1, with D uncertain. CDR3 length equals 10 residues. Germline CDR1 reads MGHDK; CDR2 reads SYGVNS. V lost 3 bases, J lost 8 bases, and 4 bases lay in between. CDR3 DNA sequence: TGTGCCAGCAGTGACAGGGAAGCTTTCTTT. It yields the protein CASSDREAFF.

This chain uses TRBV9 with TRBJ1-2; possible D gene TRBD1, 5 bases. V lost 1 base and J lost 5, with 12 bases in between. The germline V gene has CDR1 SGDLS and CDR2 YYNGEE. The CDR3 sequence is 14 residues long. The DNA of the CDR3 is TGTGCCAGCAGCGTAAGTCAGGGCCGTTATGGCTACACCTTC. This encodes CASSVSQGRYGYTF.

CDR3 nucleotides: TGTGCCAGCAGCGTACAGGGGGGCGCGGCAGATACGCAGTATTTT. Translating it yields CASSVQGGAADTQYF. The chain carries TRBV9 and TRBJ2-3; TRBD1 might be the D (7 bases). The CDR3 is 15 amino acids. Looked up from germline, CDR1 is SGDLS and CDR2 is YYNGEE. Trimming pared 1 base from V and 4 bases from J, leaving 13 bases between.

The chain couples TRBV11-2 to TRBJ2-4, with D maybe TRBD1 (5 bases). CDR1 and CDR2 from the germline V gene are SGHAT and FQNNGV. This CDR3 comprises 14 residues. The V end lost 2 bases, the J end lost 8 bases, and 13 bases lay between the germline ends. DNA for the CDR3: TGTGCCAGCAGCTTAAGGCCAGGGTCGGACATTCAGTACTTC. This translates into CASSLRPGSDIQYF.

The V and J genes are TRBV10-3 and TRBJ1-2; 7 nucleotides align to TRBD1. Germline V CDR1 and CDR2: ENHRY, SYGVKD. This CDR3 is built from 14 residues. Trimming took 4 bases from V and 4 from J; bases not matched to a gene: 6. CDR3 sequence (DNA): TGTGCCATCAGTGCGTTAGGGACAGCCTATGGCTACACCTTC. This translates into CAISALGTAYGYTF.

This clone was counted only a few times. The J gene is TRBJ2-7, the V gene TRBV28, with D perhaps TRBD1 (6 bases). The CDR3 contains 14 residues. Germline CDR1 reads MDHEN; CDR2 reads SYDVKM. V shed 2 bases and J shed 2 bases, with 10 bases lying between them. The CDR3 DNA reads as TGTGCCAGCAGTTTAGGGACAAAGCCCTACGAGCAGTACTTC. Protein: CASSLGTKPYEQYF.

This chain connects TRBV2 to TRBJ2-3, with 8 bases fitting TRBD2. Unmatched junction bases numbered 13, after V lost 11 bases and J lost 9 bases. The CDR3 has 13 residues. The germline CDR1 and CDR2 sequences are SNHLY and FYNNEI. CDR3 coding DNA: TGTGCCGCAAAGGCTAGCGGGCCGGTGACGCAGTATTTT. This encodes CAAKASGPVTQYF.

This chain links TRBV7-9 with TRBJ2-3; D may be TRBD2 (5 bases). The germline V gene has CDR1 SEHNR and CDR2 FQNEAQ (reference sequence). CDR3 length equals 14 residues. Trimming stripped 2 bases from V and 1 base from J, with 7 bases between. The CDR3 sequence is CASSLSGRTDTQYF. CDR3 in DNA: TGTGCCAGCAGCTTAAGCGGACGCACAGATACGCAGTATTTT. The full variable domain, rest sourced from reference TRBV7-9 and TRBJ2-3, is DTGVSQNPRHKITKRGQNVTFRCDPISEHNRLYWYRQTLGQGPEFLTYFQNEAQLEKSRLLSDRFSAERPKGSFSTLEIQRTEQGDSAMYLCASSLSGRTDTQYFGPGTRLTVL.

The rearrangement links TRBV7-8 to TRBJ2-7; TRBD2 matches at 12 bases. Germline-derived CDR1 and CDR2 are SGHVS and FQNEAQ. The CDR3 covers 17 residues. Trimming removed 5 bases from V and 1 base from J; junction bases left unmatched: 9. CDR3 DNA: TGTGCCAGCAGCCCACGGACTAGCGGGAACCCATCCTACGAGCAGTACTTC. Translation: CASSPRTSGNPSYEQYF.

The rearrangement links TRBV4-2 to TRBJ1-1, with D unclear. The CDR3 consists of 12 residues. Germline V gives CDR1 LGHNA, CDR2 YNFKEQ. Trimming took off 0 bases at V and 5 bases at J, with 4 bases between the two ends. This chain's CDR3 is CASSQERTEAFF. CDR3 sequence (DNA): TGTGCCAGCAGCCAAGAGCGGACTGAAGCTTTCTTT.

CDR3 residues: CASMPPGLATDTQYF. In DNA, the CDR3 is TGTGCCAGCATGCCCCCGGGACTAGCTACAGATACGCAGTATTTT. This chain joins TRBV6-5 and TRBJ2-3; 9 bases are a match to TRBD2. The germline CDR1 and CDR2 sequences are MNHEY and SVGAGI. The CDR3 has 15 residues. Trimming cost V 7 bases and J 3 bases; bases outside gene matches: 8.

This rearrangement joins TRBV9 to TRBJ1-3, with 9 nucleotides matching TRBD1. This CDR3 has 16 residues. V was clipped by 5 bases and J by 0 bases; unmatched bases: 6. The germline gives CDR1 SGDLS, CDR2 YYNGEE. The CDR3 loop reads CASSPGTGTSGNTIYF. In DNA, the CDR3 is TGTGCCAGCAGTCCCGGGACAGGGACCTCTGGAAACACCATATATTTT.

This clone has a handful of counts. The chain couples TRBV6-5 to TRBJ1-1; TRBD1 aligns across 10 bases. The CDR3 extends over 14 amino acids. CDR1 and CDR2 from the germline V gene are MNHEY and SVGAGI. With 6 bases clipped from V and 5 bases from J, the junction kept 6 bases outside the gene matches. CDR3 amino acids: CASRAGTGDTEAFF. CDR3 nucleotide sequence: TGTGCCAGCAGGGCCGGGACAGGGGATACTGAAGCTTTCTTT.

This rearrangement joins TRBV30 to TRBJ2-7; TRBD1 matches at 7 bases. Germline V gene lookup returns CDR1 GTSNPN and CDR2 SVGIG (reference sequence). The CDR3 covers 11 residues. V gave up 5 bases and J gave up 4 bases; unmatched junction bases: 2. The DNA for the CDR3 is TGTGCCTGGCGACAGGGTTACGAGCAGTACTTC. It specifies CAWRQGYEQYF. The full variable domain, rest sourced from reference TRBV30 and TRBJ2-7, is SQTIHQWPATLVQPVGSPLSLECTVEGTSNPNLYWYRQAAGRGLQLLFYSVGIGQISSEVPQNLSASRPQDRQFILSSKKLLLSDSGFYLCAWRQGYEQYFGPGTRLTVT.

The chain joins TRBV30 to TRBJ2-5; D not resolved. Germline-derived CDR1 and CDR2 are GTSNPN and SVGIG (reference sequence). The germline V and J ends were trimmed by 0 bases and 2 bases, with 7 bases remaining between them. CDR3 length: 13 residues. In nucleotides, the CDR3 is TGTGCCTGGAGTGTAAATGTACAAGAGACCCAGTACTTC. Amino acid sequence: CAWSVNVQETQYF.

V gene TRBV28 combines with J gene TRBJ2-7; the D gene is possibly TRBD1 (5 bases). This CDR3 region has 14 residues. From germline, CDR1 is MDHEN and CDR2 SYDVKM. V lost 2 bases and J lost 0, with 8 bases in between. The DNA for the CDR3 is TGTGCCAGCAGTTTAAAGGGGAACTCCTACGAGCAGTACTTC. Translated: CASSLKGNSYEQYF.